A single TCR beta chain is shown here with its context. This entry comes from a study of blood T cell repertoires in COVID-19. The wider study: Samples came from the United States, Italy and Spain, spanning acute and convalescent COVID-19. The cDNA or gDNA used as material had been derived from T cells, B-cell-depleted T cells, or PBMCs.

As processed by the authors: Scientists estimated how many nucleated cells there were by amplifying reference gene primers. Some clones are missing from TCRdb's copy, which holds only in-frame ones; the method was immunoSEQ multiplex PCR. V, J and clone size are taken as reported in that table, and D and trimming were inferred from the DNA itself. The repertoire has over 100,000 clones, more than 75% of them found once; the top ten carry 7.9%. Losses at the gene ends were 7 bases for V and 4 bases for J; bases not matched to a gene: 12. CDR1 is SGHAT and CDR2 is FQNNGV in the germline V gene. There are 16 residues in the CDR3.

V is TRBV11-2 and J is TRBJ2-2; 7 nucleotides agree with TRBD1. The specimen sequenced was peripheral blood. This receptor was identified in a man between 70 and 80 years old with acute or convalescent COVID-19. CDR3 region: CASTHRGDKSTGELFF. CDR3 sequence (DNA): TGTGCCAGCACCCACAGGGGAGACAAGTCCACCGGGGAGCTGTTTTTT.